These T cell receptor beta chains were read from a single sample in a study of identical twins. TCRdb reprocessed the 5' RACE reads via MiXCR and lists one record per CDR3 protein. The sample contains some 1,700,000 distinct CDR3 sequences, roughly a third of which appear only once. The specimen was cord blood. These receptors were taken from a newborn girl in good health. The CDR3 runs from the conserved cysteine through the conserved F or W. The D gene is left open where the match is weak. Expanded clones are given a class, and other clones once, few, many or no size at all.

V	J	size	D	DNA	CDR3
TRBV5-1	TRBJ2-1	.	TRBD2	TGCGCCAGCAGCTTAATGAATCTAGCGGGGCTGTACAGTGAGCAGTTCTTC	CASSLMNLAGLYSEQFF
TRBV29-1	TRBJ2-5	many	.	TGCAGCGTTGTAGGGAACCAAGAGACCCAGTACTTC	CSVVGNQETQYF
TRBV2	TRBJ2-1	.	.	TGTGCCAGCAGTGAAAGGACTACCCTTGTCGATGAGCAGTTCTTC	CASSERTTLVDEQFF
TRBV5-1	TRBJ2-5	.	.	TGCGCCGGCAGCTTGGGGGGACTTCTACAAGAGACCCAGTACTTC	CAGSLGGLLQETQYF
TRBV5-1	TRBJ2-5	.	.	TGTGCCAGCAGCTTAGCATCCGGGACCCAAGAGACCCAGTACTTC	CASSLASGTQETQYF
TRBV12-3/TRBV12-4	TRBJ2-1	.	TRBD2	TGTGCCAGCAGTCAAGATCCCGGGCCGGACGGCGGGAGTAGGAGCAATGAGCAGTTCTTC	CASSQDPGPDGGSRSNEQFF
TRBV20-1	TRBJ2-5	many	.	TGCAGTGCTAGTTACCCCCCTAGGGAGACCCAGTACTTC	CSASYPPRETQYF
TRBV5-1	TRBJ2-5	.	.	TGCGCCAGCAGCTTTACCCCCGGGGCGGGCGTCCAAGAGACCCAGTACTTC	CASSFTPGAGVQETQYF
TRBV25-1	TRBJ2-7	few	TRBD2	TGTGCCAGCAGTGTGGCGGGAGGGCGAAAGGAGCAGTACTTC	CASSVAGGRKEQYF
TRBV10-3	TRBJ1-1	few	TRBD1	TGTGCCACGGCGGACAGGACGGTCACTGAAGCTTTCTTT	CATADRTVTEAFF
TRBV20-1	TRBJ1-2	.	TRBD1	TGCAGTGCTAGAAAGGACAGGGAGAACTATGGCTACACCTTC	CSARKDRENYGYTF
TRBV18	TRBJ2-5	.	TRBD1	TGTGCCAGCTCCGCAATCGGGACAGGGGGAGAGACCCAGTACTTC	CASSAIGTGGETQYF
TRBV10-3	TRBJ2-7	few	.	TGTGCCATCAGTGAGGGGTTGGGGGAGCAGTACTTC	CAISEGLGEQYF
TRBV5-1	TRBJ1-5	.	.	TGCGCCAGCAGTGAGGGGGACTTCGGCAATCAGCCCCAGCATTTT	CASSEGDFGNQPQHF
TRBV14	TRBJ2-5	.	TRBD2	TGTGCCAGCAGCCTCCTAGCGGGGATGCATGGGGAGCAGTACTTC	CASSLLAGMHGEQYF
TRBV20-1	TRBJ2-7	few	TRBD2	TGCAGTGCTGCTAGCGGGGGCTCCTACGAGCAGTACTTC	CSAASGGSYEQYF
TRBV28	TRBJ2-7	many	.	TGTGCCAGCAGCTCCCTTTACCGGGACGAGCAGTACTTC	CASSSLYRDEQYF
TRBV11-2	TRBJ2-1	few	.	TGTGCCAGCAGCTTACCCGTCTATGAGCAGTTCTTC	CASSLPVYEQFF
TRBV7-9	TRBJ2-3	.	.	TGTGCCAGCAGCTTCAAGAGACTAGTTCCCACAGATACGCAGTATTTT	CASSFKRLVPTDTQYF
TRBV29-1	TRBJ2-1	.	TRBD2	TGCAGCATCGGGACTAGCGGGAACAATGAGCAGTTCTTC	CSIGTSGNNEQFF
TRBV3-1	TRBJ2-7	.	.	TGTGCCAGCAGCCAGCGGGCCTCGGGGAATGAGCAGTACTTC	CASSQRASGNEQYF
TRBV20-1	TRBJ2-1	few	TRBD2	TGCAGTGCTAGATGGCCTAGCGGGGAACACAATGAGCAGTTCTTC	CSARWPSGEHNEQFF
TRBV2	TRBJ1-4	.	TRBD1	TGTGCCAGCGTGGGACAGGGGGCAACTAATGAAAAACTGTTTTTT	CASVGQGATNEKLFF
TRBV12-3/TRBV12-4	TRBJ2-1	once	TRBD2	TGTGCCAGCAGAAAGGAGCGGGAGTTATACAATGAGCAGTTCTTC	CASRKERELYNEQFF
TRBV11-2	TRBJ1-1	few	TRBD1	TGTGCCAGCAGCTTTACAGGGGGGGAAACTGAAGCTTTCTTT	CASSFTGGETEAFF
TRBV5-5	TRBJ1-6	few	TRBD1	TGTGCCAGCAGCTACGACAGGGGAAGTTCACCCCTCCACTTT	CASSYDRGSSPLHF
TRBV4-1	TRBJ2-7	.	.	TGCGCCAGCAGCGCACCGGGACAAAAAAACATTCGGTACTTC	CASSAPGQKNIRYF
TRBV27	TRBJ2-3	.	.	TGTGCCAGCAGGAGATCCCCCGGTACGCAGTATTTT	CASRRSPGTQYF
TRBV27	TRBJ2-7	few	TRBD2	TGTGCCAGCAGTTTGTGGCTAGCGGATCCCTGGGAGCAGTACTTC	CASSLWLADPWEQYF
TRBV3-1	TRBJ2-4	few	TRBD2	TGTGCCAGCAGCCAACGACTAGCGGTAAAAAACATTCAGTACTTC	CASSQRLAVKNIQYF
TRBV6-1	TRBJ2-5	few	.	TGTGCCAGCAGTGAATATTTAGGCAGCACAATGGGGGAGACCCAGTACTTC	CASSEYLGSTMGETQYF
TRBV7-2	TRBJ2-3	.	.	TGTGCCAGCAGCTTAGGACTGTTAAGCACAGATACGCGGTATTTT	CASSLGLLSTDTRYF
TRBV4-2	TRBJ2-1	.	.	TGTGCCAGCAGCCAAGATCGAGCTCTCTCCTACAATGAGCAGTTCTTC	CASSQDRALSYNEQFF